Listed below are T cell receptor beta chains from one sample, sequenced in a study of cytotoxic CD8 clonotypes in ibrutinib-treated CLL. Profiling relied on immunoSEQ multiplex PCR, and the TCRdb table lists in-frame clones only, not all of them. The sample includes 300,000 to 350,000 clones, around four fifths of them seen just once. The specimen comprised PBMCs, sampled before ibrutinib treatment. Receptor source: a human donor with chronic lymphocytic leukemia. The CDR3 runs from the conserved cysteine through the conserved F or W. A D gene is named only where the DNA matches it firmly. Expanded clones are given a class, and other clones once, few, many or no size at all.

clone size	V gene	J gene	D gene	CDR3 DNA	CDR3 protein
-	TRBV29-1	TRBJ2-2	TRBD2	TGCAGCGTTTCTAAGACCGTAGCGGGAGGTCGAGGCGGGGAGCTGTTTTTT	CSVSKTVAGGRGGELFF
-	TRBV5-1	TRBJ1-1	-	TGCGCCAGCAGCTTGGCCACCTACATGAACACTGAAGCTTTCTTT	CASSLATYMNTEAFF
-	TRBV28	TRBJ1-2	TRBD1	TGTGCCAGCAGTTTAACCCCATTCCGGGACAGCGGTGGCTACACCTTC	CASSLTPFRDSGGYTF
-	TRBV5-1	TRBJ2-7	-	TGCGCCAGCAGCTTGGAGGGACTTTCGGGGGAGCAGTACTTC	CASSLEGLSGEQYF
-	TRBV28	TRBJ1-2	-	TGTGCCAGCAGAAGGCACGGCTATGGCTACACCTTC	CASRRHGYGYTF
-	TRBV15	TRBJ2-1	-	TGTGCCACCAGCAGAGATCCTTGGACGGGGAAAGCCGAGCAGTTCTTC	CATSRDPWTGKAEQFF
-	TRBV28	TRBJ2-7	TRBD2	TGTGCCAGCAGTTTTTCCATGACTAGCCGTACTTACGAGCAGTACTTC	CASSFSMTSRTYEQYF
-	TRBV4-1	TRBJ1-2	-	TGCGCCAGCAGCCAAGAGCAGGGTTTCATCTATGGCTACACCTTC	CASSQEQGFIYGYTF
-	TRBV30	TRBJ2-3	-	TGTGCCTGGAGAGATAATCGGGCAGGAGATACGCAGTATTTT	CAWRDNRAGDTQYF
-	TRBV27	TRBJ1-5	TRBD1	TGTGCCAGCAGCTGGACAGGGAGCAATCAGCCCCAGCATTTT	CASSWTGSNQPQHF
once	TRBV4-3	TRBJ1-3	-	TGCGCCAGCAGCCAAGATAATGCCGGTGGAAACACCATATATTTT	CASSQDNAGGNTIYF
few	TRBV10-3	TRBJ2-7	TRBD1	TGTGCCATCAGTGAGTCGCGGACAGGGGAAAACGAGCAGTACTTC	CAISESRTGENEQYF
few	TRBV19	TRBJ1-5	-	TGTGCCAGTAGTTCCCGGGTTGACCAGCCCCAGCATTTT	CASSSRVDQPQHF
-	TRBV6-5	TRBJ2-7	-	TGTGCCAGCAGTTACCCCGACAGGCCCGGGGAGCAGTACTTC	CASSYPDRPGEQYF
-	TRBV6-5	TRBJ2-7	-	TGTGCCAGCACCCCGGCGTACAGCTCCTACGAGCAGTACTTC	CASTPAYSSYEQYF
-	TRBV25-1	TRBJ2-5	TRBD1	TGTGCCAGCAGTGATATAGGGACAGGCCCTTACCGGGAGACCCAGTACTTC	CASSDIGTGPYRETQYF
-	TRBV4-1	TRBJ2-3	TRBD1	TGCGCCAGCAGCCACGGACAGGGCACAGATACGCAGTATTTT	CASSHGQGTDTQYF
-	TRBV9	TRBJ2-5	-	TGTGCCAGCAGCGTTCGAGGGGGGATATTCCAAGAGACCCAGTACTTC	CASSVRGGIFQETQYF
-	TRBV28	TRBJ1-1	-	TGTGCCAGCAGTTTATATGGGCGGGGGGTTGGCACTGAAGCTTTCTTT	CASSLYGRGVGTEAFF
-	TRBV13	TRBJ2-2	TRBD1	TGTGCCAGCAGCCTCGACAGGGTCACCGGGGAGCTGTTTTTT	CASSLDRVTGELFF
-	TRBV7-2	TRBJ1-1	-	TGTGCCGGTCGGACTTCGAACACTGAAGCTTTCTTT	CAGRTSNTEAFF
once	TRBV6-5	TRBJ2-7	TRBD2	TGTGCCAGCAGTTACCCGGGACTAGCGGGAGTAATCGAGCAGTACTTC	CASSYPGLAGVIEQYF
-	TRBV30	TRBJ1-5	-	TGTGCCTGGAGTGTAGGGCCTGACAATCAGCCCCAGCATTTT	CAWSVGPDNQPQHF
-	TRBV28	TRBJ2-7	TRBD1	TGTGCCAGCAGTTTCGCCATCCGACAGGGTCCGGGCGAGCAGTACTTC	CASSFAIRQGPGEQYF
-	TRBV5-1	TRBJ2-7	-	TGCGCCAGCAGCTCGACGGTGGACAATCCCGAGCAGTACTTC	CASSSTVDNPEQYF
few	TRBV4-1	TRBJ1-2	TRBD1	TGCGCCAGCAGCCCTCAGGACAGGGTGGAATATGGCTACACCTTC	CASSPQDRVEYGYTF
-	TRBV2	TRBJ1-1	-	TGTGCCAGCCAAGTGACAGGAATGAACACTGAAGCTTTCTTT	CASQVTGMNTEAFF